These 14 T cell receptor beta chains were sequenced from one sample in a study of CD8 T cells in ankylosing spondylitis. TCRdb reanalysed the 5' RACE reads using MiXCR and keeps one entry per CDR3 protein. Among 210,000 or so distinct CDR3 sequences listed, 8% to 9% were seen once. The sequenced sample consisted of blood, either unsorted or a sorted T cell fraction (not recorded which). These receptors were taken from a female donor with ankylosing spondylitis or in good health (not recorded which).

Many counts were recorded for this clonotype. The rearrangement links TRBV29-1 to TRBJ2-7; 12 bases match TRBD1. Germline-derived CDR1 and CDR2 are SQVTM and ANQGSEA. J lost 5 bases, V lost 7 bases, and 3 bases had no gene match. The CDR3 contains 12 residues. The CDR3, as DNA: TGCAGCGCGGGACAGGGGGCCGACGAGCAGTACTTC. Its protein is CSAGQGADEQYF.

This clonotype was observed many times. This sequence joins TRBV24-1 and TRBJ2-1, with D possibly TRBD1 on 6 matching bases. The CDR3 is 14 amino acids. V was shortened by 3 bases and J by 6 bases, with 11 bases between the two germline ends. CDR1 is KGHDR, CDR2 SFDVKD, per germline. This chain's CDR3 is CATSDPRGGNEQFF. The DNA of the CDR3 is TGTGCCACCAGTGATCCACGAGGGGGCAATGAGCAGTTCTTC.

This clonotype was seen a few times. The chain carries TRBV7-9 and TRBJ2-4; D not resolved. Germline assignment: CDR1 SEHNR and CDR2 FQNEAQ (reference sequence). V lost 4 bases to trimming and J lost 9 bases, with 13 bases between them. The CDR3 runs 13 residues. In nucleotides, the CDR3 is TGTGCCAGCAGCTCCGCGCCCGCGAGCATTCAGTACTTC. It is translated as CASSSAPASIQYF.

This clonotype was picked up many times. The V call is TRBV20-1, the J call TRBJ2-3; weak D call: TRBD2 (6 bases). The CDR3 consists of 14 residues. The germline V gene encodes CDR1 DFQATT and CDR2 SNEGSKA (reference sequence). With 6 bases removed from V and 4 bases from J, the gap between germline ends came to 17 bases. The CDR3 DNA sequence: TGCAGTGCCCCTTGGCGGGATAGGGCAGATACGCAGTATTTT. Residues: CSAPWRDRADTQYF.

This clonotype was observed at least ten times. The chain is built from TRBV5-1 and TRBJ2-5; either TRBD1 or TRBD2 may fit D (5 bases each). Germline V gene data show CDR1 as SGHRS and CDR2 as YFSETQ. Trimming left V 0 bases short and J 2 bases short, with 17 bases between. The CDR3 is made up of 17 amino acids. CDR3 sequence: CASSLVKGPNTQETQYF. The DNA for the CDR3 is TGCGCCAGCAGCTTGGTCAAGGGACCGAACACACAAGAGACCCAGTACTTC.

Many counts were recorded for this clonotype. This rearrangement joins TRBV10-3 to TRBJ2-1; D perhaps matches TRBD2 (5 bases). With 8 bases removed from V and 9 bases from J, the gap between germline ends came to 20 bases. There are 14 residues in the CDR3. CDR1 and CDR2 (germline): ENHRY, SYGVKD. In DNA, the CDR3 is TGTGCCATCCTACCCGGGGTAGCGCAAGGTGAGCAGTTCTTC. Amino acid sequence: CAILPGVAQGEQFF.

The table lists this clonotype with many counts. The chain couples TRBV7-8 to TRBJ2-7; D uncertain. The CDR3 is 12 residues long. Between the trimmed V and J ends, which lost 5 bases and 2 bases, there was a span of 7 bases. The V gene's germline CDR1 is SGHVS and CDR2 FQNEAQ. CDR3 residues: CASSPNTYEQYF. As DNA, the CDR3 is TGTGCCAGCAGCCCAAATACCTACGAGCAGTACTTC.

This clonotype was found many times. The genes are TRBV5-1 and TRBJ1-1, with D perhaps matching TRBD1 (5 bases). The CDR3 extends over 16 amino acids. V was trimmed by 3 bases and J by 1 base, leaving 16 bases between them. CDR1 and CDR2 from the germline V gene are SGHRS and YFSETQ. The CDR3 DNA reads TGCGCCAGCAGCTCGTTAACGGGGGGGGGGAACACTGAAGCTTTCTTT. Protein product: CASSSLTGGGNTEAFF.

This clonotype came up a few times. The rearrangement uses TRBV7-9 and TRBJ1-1; TRBD1 matches at 8 bases. Trimming cost V 5 bases and J 3 bases; bases outside gene matches: 5. The CDR3 loop spans 14 amino acids. Germline V CDR1 and CDR2: SEHNR, FQNEAQ (reference sequence). The chain's CDR3 is CASSQGALDTEAFF. Written as DNA, the CDR3 is TGTGCCAGCAGCCAGGGGGCTCTTGACACTGAAGCTTTCTTT.

In its sample, this clonotype was seen a few times. The chain employs TRBV3-1 and TRBJ2-7; no clear D. This CDR3 comprises 15 residues. The V end was cut by 10 bases, the J end by 2 bases, with 21 bases between. Germline V CDR1 and CDR2: LGHDT, YNNKEL (reference sequence). CDR3 DNA: TGTGCCACCTCCCAAGATTTTGTCCGGGCCTACGAGCAGTACTTC. Translated, it gives CATSQDFVRAYEQYF.

This clonotype has ten or more counts. V usage is TRBV2 and J usage is TRBJ1-2; no firm D call. The germline V gene encodes CDR1 SNHLY and CDR2 FYNNEI. Trimming pared 3 bases from V and 4 bases from J, leaving 9 bases between. The CDR3 loop spans 13 amino acids. The CDR3 region has the DNA TGTGCCAGCAGTGAGGGGTTTGGCTATGGCTACACCTTC. As protein: CASSEGFGYGYTF.

This clonotype has a count of ten or more. The rearrangement links TRBV5-1 to TRBJ2-1; 12 bases are a match to TRBD2. The ends lost 0 bases at V and 8 bases at J; junction bases unmatched: 9. Germline-derived CDR1 and CDR2 are SGHRS and YFSETQ. The CDR3 is 17 amino acids. For the CDR3, the DNA is TGCGCCAGCAGCTTGGTGGCGAGTACTAGCGGGAGGCATGAGCAGTTCTTC. Protein product: CASSLVASTSGRHEQFF.

This clonotype was recorded many times. The V gene is TRBV5-1, the J gene TRBJ1-2; D not certain. This CDR3 spans 13 amino acids. Germline CDR1 and CDR2: SGHRS and YFSETQ. V gave up 6 bases and J gave up 2 bases, with 11 bases separating them. DNA of the CDR3: TGCGCCAGCAAACCCTCGGGGAACTATGGCTACACCTTC. This codes for CASKPSGNYGYTF. Variable domain in full (rest from reference TRBV5-1 and TRBJ1-2): KAGVTQTPRYLIKTRGQQVTLSCSPISGHRSVSWYQQTPGQGLQFLFEYFSETQRNKGNFPGRFSGRQFSNSRSEMNVSTLELGDSALYLCASKPSGNYGYTFGSGTRLTVV.

This clonotype occurred many times. This chain joins TRBV10-3 and TRBJ2-5; D is possibly TRBD1 (6 bases). The V end was cut by 10 bases, the J end by 12 bases, with 24 bases between. This CDR3 region has 13 residues. Looked up from germline, CDR1 is ENHRY and CDR2 is SYGVKD. The CDR3 DNA follows: TGTGCCACAGGGGCTGGCCAGGGTGACCCCGAGTACTTC. Protein: CATGAGQGDPEYF.